This T cell receptor (beta chain) came from a study of blood T cell repertoires in COVID-19. Across the study: Sources were T cells, B-cell-depleted T cells, or PBMCs; the material itself was cDNA or gDNA.

Those enrolled, adults aged roughly 18 to 90 years, came from about two dozen US areas. V lost 0 bases, J lost 4 bases, and 12 bases lay in between. CDR1 is LGHNA, CDR2 YSLEER, per germline. The CDR3 is 15 amino acids. Per the original methods: Reference gene primer amplification yielded estimated nucleated cell counts. Sequencing was performed with immunoSEQ multiplex PCR; in TCRdb, only in-frame clones are kept and a portion is missing. The V and J calls and clone size were taken over from that table, and D and trimming were inferred from the DNA. The sample has 150,000 to 200,000 clones, over 80% seen once.

This TCR was recovered from a man aged 70 or older who had been exposed to COVID-19. This chain joins TRBV4-3 and TRBJ1-2, with D possibly being TRBD1 (5 bases). The specimen was PBMCs or T cells enriched from blood (not recorded which). Here the CDR3 reads CASSQDGRGGYGYTF. The CDR3 DNA sequence: TGCGCCAGCAGCCAAGATGGGCGGGGGGGCTATGGCTACACCTTC.